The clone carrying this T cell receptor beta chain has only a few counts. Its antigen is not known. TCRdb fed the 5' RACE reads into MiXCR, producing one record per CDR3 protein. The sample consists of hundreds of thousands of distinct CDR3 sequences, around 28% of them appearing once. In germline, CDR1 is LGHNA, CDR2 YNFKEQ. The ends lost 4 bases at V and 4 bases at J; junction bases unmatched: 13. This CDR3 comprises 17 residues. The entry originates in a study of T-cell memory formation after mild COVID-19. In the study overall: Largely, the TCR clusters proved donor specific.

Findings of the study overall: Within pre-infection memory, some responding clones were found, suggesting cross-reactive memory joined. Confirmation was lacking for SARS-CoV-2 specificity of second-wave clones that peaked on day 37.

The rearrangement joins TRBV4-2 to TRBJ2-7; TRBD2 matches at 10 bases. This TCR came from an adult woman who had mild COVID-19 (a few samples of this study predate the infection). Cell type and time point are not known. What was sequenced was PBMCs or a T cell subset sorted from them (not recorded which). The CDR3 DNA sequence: TGTGCCAGCAGCCGGGAGATAGCGGGGGGTTCCATTTACGAGCAGTACTTC. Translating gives CASSREIAGGSIYEQYF.